The clone carrying this TCR beta chain appeared a few times. Its antigen is not known. This sample stems from a study of blood T cells in healthy people across ages. CDR3 length equals 16 residues. With 5 bases removed from V and 0 bases from J, the gap between germline ends came to 13 bases. Germline V gene lookup returns CDR1 MRHNA and CDR2 SNTAGT. Whole-study findings and limits: Estimated diversity that came from one million T cells was considered an underestimate. No one knew whether donors had CMV, which possibly confounded expanded clonotype changes. Roughly linear declines in TCR beta diversity per million T cells occurred with age.

Then a second PCR, running about 6 to 12 cycles, was carried out with a sample-barcoded 5' primer and a J-beta primer mix. MiXCR was run by TCRdb on the 5' RACE reads, yielding one entry per CDR3 protein. The table has about 1.7 million distinct CDR3 sequences, roughly 28% seen once. V usage is TRBV6-4 and J usage is TRBJ2-2, with D hard to call. This sequence originates from a woman aged 30 to 39 in good health. Sequences were obtained from blood. CDR3 in DNA: TGTGCCAGCAGTCATTGGCCTTCAACGAACACCGGGGAGCTGTTTTTT. Translation: CASSHWPSTNTGELFF.